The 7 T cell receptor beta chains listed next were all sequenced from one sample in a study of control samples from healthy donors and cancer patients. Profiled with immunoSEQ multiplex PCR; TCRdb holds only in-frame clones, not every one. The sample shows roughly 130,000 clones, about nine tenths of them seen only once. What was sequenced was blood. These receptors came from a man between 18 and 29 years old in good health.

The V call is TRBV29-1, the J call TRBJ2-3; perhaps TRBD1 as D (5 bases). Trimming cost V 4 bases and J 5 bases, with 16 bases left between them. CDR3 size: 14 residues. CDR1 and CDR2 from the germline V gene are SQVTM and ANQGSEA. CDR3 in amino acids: CSVVGSRAGDTQYF. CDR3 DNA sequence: TGCAGCGTTGTCGGTAGCAGGGCCGGAGATACGCAGTATTTT.

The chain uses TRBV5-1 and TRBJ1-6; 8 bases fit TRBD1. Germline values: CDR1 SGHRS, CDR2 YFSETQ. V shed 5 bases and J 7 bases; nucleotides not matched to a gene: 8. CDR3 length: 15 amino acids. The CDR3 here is CASSPGGEGNSPLHF. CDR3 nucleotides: TGCGCCAGCAGTCCAGGGGGCGAGGGGAATTCACCCCTCCACTTT.

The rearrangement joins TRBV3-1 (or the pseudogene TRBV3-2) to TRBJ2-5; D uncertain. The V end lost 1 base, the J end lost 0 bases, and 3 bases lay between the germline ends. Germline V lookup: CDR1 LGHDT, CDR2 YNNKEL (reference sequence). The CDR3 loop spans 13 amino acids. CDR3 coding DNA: TGTGCCAGCAGCCAAGGCAACCAAGAGACCCAGTACTTC. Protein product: CASSQGNQETQYF.

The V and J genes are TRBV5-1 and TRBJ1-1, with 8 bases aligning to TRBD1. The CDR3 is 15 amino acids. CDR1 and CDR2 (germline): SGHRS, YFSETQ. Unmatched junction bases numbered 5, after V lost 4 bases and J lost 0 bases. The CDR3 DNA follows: TGCGCCAGCAGCCCCGGACAGGGATTGAACACTGAAGCTTTCTTT. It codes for CASSPGQGLNTEAFF. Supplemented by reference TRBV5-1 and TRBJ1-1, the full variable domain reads KAGVTQTPRYLIKTRGQQVTLSCSPISGHRSVSWYQQTPGQGLQFLFEYFSETQRNKGNFPGRFSGRQFSNSRSEMNVSTLELGDSALYLCASSPGQGLNTEAFFGQGTRLTVV.

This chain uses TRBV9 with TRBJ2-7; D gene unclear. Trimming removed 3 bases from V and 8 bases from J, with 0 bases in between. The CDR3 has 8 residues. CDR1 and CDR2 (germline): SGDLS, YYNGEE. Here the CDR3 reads CASSEQYV. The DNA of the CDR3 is TGTGCCAGCAGCGAGCAGTACGTC.

The CDR3 DNA sequence: TGCAGCGTTCCCCCAGGGACTTACAATGAGCAGTTCTTC. Encoded protein: CSVPPGTYNEQFF. This chain connects TRBV29-1 to TRBJ2-1; D is perhaps TRBD2 (6 bases). The V gene's germline CDR1 is SQVTM and CDR2 ANQGSEA. The CDR3 totals 13 residues. The germline V and J ends were trimmed by 5 bases and 4 bases, with 12 bases remaining between them.

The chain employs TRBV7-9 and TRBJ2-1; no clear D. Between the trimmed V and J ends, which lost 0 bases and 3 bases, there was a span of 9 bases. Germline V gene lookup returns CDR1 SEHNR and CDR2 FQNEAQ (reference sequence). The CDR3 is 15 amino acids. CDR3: CASSLARKGYNEQFF. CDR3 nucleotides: TGTGCCAGCAGCTTAGCTAGAAAAGGCTACAATGAGCAGTTCTTC.